This TCR beta chain was obtained from a study of blood T cell repertoires in COVID-19. Profiling relied on immunoSEQ multiplex PCR, and the TCRdb table lists in-frame clones only, not all of them. The sample consists of 110,000 to 150,000 clones, approximately 78% of them appearing once. The CDR3 runs to 15 residues. Germline assignment: CDR1 MDHEN and CDR2 SYDVKM. The junction had 8 bases not matched to a gene; V was cut back by 6 bases and J by 4 bases. This receptor was identified in a woman older than 75 with acute or convalescent COVID-19. This sequence joins TRBV28 and TRBJ2-3, with TRBD1 identical over 9 bases. Sequences were obtained from peripheral blood. The CDR3 loop reads CASRTGGAGADTQYF. Written as DNA, the CDR3 is TGTGCCAGCAGGACAGGGGGGGCGGGAGCAGATACGCAGTATTTT. Drawing the rest from reference TRBV28 and TRBJ2-3, the complete variable domain is DVKVTQSSRYLVKRTGEKVFLECVQDMDHENMFWYRQDPGLGLRLIYFSYDVKMKEKGDIPEGYSVSREKKERFSLILESASTNQTSMYLCASRTGGAGADTQYFGPGTRLTVL.